The 12 T cell receptor beta chains reported below all come from one sample, sequenced in a study of T-cell reconstitution after alpha-beta-depleted transplantation in children. Preparation of the TCRbeta library used unique molecular identifiers. TCRdb re-called the PCR reads with MiXCR, one entry per CDR3 protein. The data show a few hundred thousand distinct CDR3 sequences, with 9.7% seen just once and approximately 5.4% held by the top ten. Material: PBMCs from the stem cell graft donor, obtained from the stem cell graft. The origin of the receptors is a human donor who donated a stem cell graft to a child with SCID.

Ten or more counts support this clonotype. The chain joins TRBV14 to TRBJ2-3, with TRBD2 matching 8 bases. The length of the CDR3 is 14 residues. After removal of 4 bases from V and 2 bases from J, the junction contained 2 bases not matched to a gene. Germline V gene data show CDR1 as SGHDN and CDR2 as FVKESK. The CDR3 nucleotides read TGTGCCAGCAGCCCGGGACTAGTCACAGATACGCAGTATTTT. Residues: CASSPGLVTDTQYF.

As regards this clonotype: Since the CDR3 does not end with the conserved phenylalanine or tryptophan, this likely comes from a read error. The rearrangement links TRBV12-3 or TRBV12-4 to TRBJ2-3; 9 bases are a match to TRBD1. The CDR3 totals 14 residues. The trim removed 7 bases at V and 6 bases at J, leaving 8 bases unmatched. As DNA, the CDR3 is TGTGCCAGCAAAGTGACAGGGGGAACTGATACGCAGTATTTG. It encodes CASKVTGGTDTQYL.

This clonotype was detected ten times or more. This chain connects TRBV9 to TRBJ2-2; D possibly corresponds to TRBD2 (5 bases). Germline-derived CDR1 and CDR2 are SGDLS and YYNGEE. Trimming shortened V by 3 bases and J by 6 bases, and 15 bases separated the two germline ends. This CDR3 is 15 amino acids long. The CDR3: CASSAPGKHSGELFF. DNA of the CDR3: TGTGCCAGCAGCGCGCCCGGGAAACATTCCGGGGAGCTGTTTTTT.

This clonotype was counted many times. V usage is TRBV28 and J usage is TRBJ2-5; TRBD1 might be the D (6 bases). CDR1 and CDR2 (germline): MDHEN, SYDVKM. This CDR3 is built from 12 residues. With 6 bases removed from V and 4 bases from J, the gap between germline ends came to 9 bases. The chain's CDR3 is CASSYRVETQYF. In DNA, the CDR3 is TGTGCCAGCAGCTACAGGGTAGAGACCCAGTACTTC.

This clonotype was counted ten times or more. The rearrangement links TRBV7-2 to TRBJ2-7; D is perhaps TRBD1 (6 bases). The CDR3 spans 13 residues. Trimming pared 7 bases from V and 5 bases from J, leaving 15 bases between. Germline values: CDR1 SGHTA, CDR2 FQGNSA. The DNA of the CDR3 is TGTGCCAGCACCGTAATCCACAGGGACGAGCAGTACTTC. This gives the protein CASTVIHRDEQYF.

This clonotype was seen many times. This chain uses TRBV4-1 with TRBJ1-2; perhaps TRBD1 as D (5 bases). The CDR3 consists of 14 residues. The germline gives CDR1 MGHRA, CDR2 YSYEKL. V was pared by 0 bases and J by 7 bases, with 12 bases between. The CDR3 bases are TGCGCCAGCAGCCAAGATCGAGGGGCTCGTGGCTACACCTTC. It specifies CASSQDRGARGYTF.

This clonotype was observed many times. V and J are TRBV5-1 and TRBJ1-1; unclear D gene. CDR1 and CDR2 from the germline V gene are SGHRS and YFSETQ. V was shortened by 1 base and J by 2 bases, with 15 bases between the two germline ends. The CDR3 is made up of 16 amino acids. The CDR3 region has the DNA TGCGCCAGCAGCTTGTTTGGTCCGCGAGATAACACTGAAGCTTTCTTT. This codes for CASSLFGPRDNTEAFF.

This clonotype was seen repeatedly, ten times or more. The CDR3, as DNA: TGTGCCAGCAGCTCTCCTATGGAGGGCACGAATACGCAGTATTTT. Protein: CASSSPMEGTNTQYF. The gene calls are TRBV7-3 and TRBJ2-3; tentatively, D is TRBD2 (6 bases). V gave up 4 bases and J gave up 7 bases, with 18 bases separating them. The CDR3 covers 15 residues. Germline lookup yields CDR1 SGHTA and CDR2 FQGTGA.

There are many counts of this clonotype. The chain has TRBV5-1 and TRBJ1-2; 8 bases map to TRBD1. Germline V gene data show CDR1 as SGHRS and CDR2 as YFSETQ. This CDR3 has 14 residues. J lost 5 bases, V lost 2 bases, and 5 bases had no gene match. The CDR3 DNA reads TGCGCCAGCAGCTTAGGGGACAGGACATATGGCTACACCTTC. The encoded protein is CASSLGDRTYGYTF. Combining the CDR3 with reference TRBV5-1 and TRBJ1-2 gives the whole variable domain KAGVTQTPRYLIKTRGQQVTLSCSPISGHRSVSWYQQTPGQGLQFLFEYFSETQRNKGNFPGRFSGRQFSNSRSEMNVSTLELGDSALYLCASSLGDRTYGYTFGSGTRLTVV.

This clonotype was detected ten times or more. V gene TRBV21-1 combines with J gene TRBJ2-3; TRBD1, the table's D call, lacks a check against the DNA. TRBV21-1 is a known pseudogene. CDR3 size: 18 residues. CDR3 in DNA: TGTGCCAGCAGCAGCACACCCGTACAGGGCTCAAGCACAGATACGCAGTATTTT. Its protein product is CASSSTPVQGSSTDTQYF.

Many counts were recorded for this clonotype. The chain employs TRBV25-1 and TRBJ2-5; 7 bases agree with TRBD1. Per germline, CDR1 MGHDK and CDR2 SYGVNS. CDR3 length: 14 amino acids. Trimming took 5 bases from V and 2 from J; bases not matched to a gene: 5. The chain's CDR3 is CASSPRDSQETQYF. The CDR3 DNA follows: TGTGCCAGCAGTCCCCGGGACAGTCAAGAGACCCAGTACTTC.

This clonotype was counted ten times or more. The chain uses TRBV27 and TRBJ2-5; a weak D match, TRBD2 (5 bases). The germline CDR1 and CDR2 sequences are MNHEY and SMNVEV (reference sequence). Trimming left V 5 bases short and J 7 bases short, with 8 bases between. The CDR3 is 11 amino acids. The CDR3 region is CASSTAGTQYF. The CDR3 nucleotides are TGTGCCAGCAGTACTGCGGGGACCCAGTACTTC.